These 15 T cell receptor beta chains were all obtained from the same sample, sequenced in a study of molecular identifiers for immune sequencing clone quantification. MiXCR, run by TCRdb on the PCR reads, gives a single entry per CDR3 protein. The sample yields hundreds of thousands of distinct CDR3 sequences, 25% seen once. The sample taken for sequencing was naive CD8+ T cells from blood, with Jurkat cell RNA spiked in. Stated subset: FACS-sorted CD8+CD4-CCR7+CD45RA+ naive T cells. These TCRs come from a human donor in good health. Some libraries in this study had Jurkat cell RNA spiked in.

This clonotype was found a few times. The CDR3 protein is CASSWGSGRNTEAFF. CDR3 coding DNA: TGCGCCAGCAGCTGGGGATCGGGAAGGAACACTGAAGCTTTCTTT. The chain uses TRBV5-1 and TRBJ1-1; D not resolved. The V and J ends lost 3 bases and 1 base respectively, with 13 bases between them. This CDR3 spans 15 amino acids. CDR1 is SGHRS and CDR2 is YFSETQ in the germline V gene. The full variable domain, rest sourced from reference TRBV5-1 and TRBJ1-1, is KAGVTQTPRYLIKTRGQQVTLSCSPISGHRSVSWYQQTPGQGLQFLFEYFSETQRNKGNFPGRFSGRQFSNSRSEMNVSTLELGDSALYLCASSWGSGRNTEAFFGQGTRLTVV.

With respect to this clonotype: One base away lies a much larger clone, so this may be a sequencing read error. CDR3 region: CASGFGYNEQFF. DNA for the CDR3: TGTGCCAGCGGATTCGGCTACAATGAGCAGTTCTTC. This chain connects TRBV11-2 to TRBJ2-1; the D is unclear. The CDR3 runs to 12 residues. The germline V and J ends were trimmed by 8 bases and 3 bases, with 8 bases remaining between them. CDR1 and CDR2 from the germline V gene are SGHAT and FQNNGV.

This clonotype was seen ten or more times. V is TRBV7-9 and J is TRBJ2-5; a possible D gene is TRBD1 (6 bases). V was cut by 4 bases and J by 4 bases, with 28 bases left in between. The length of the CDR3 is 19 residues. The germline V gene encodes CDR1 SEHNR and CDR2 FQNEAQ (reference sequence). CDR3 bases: TGTGCCAGCAGCTCATCCTTGACCGTCAAAACAGGGACCCCAGAGACCCAGTACTTC. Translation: CASSSSLTVKTGTPETQYF.

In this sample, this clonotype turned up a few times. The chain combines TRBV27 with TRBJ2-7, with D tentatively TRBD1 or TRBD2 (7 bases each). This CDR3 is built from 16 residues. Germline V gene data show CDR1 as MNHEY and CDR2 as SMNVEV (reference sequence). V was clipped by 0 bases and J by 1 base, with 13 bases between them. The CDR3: CASSLSGGGSSYEQYF. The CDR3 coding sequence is TGTGCCAGCAGTTTATCGGGAGGGGGCTCTTCCTACGAGCAGTACTTC.

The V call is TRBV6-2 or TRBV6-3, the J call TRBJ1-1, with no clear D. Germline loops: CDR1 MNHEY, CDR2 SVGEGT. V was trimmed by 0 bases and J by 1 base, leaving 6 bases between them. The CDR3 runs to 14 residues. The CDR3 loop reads CASSYSVANTEAFF. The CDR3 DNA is TGTGCCAGCAGTTACTCGGTCGCGAACACTGAAGCTTTCTTT.

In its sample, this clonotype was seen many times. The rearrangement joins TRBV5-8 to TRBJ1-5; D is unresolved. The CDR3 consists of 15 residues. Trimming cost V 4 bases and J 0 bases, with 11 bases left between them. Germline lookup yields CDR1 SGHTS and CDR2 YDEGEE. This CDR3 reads CASSHTPYSNQPQHF. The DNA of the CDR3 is TGTGCCAGCAGCCACACACCCTATAGCAATCAGCCCCAGCATTTT. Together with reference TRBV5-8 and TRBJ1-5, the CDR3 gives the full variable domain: EAGVTQSPTHLIKTRGQQATLRCSPISGHTSVYWYQQALGLGLQFLLWYDEGEERNRGNFPPRFSGRQFPNYSSELNVNALELEDSALYLCASSHTPYSNQPQHFGDGTRLSIL.

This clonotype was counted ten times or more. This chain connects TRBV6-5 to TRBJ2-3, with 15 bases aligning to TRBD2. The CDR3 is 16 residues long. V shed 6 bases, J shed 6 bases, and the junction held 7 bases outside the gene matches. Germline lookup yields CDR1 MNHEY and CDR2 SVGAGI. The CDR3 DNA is TGTGCCAGCAGCCCCGGGACTAGCGGGGGGCAGGATACGCAGTATTTT. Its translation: CASSPGTSGGQDTQYF.

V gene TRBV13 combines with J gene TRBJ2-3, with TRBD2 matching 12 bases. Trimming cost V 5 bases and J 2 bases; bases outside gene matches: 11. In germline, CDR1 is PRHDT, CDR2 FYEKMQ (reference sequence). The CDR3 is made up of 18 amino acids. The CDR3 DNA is TGTGCCAGCAGCCTGGCCCCCACTAGCGGGGGGAACACAGATACGCAGTATTTT. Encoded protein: CASSLAPTSGGNTDTQYF.

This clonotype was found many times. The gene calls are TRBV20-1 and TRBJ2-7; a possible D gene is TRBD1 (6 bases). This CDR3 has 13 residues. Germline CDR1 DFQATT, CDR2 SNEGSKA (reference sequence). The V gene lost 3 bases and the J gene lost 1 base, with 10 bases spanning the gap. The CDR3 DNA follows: TGCAGTGCTAGTAGGGACACGTCCTACGAGCAGTACTTC. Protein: CSASRDTSYEQYF.

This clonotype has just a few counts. The CDR3 here is CASSFLAGERYEQYF. The CDR3, as DNA: TGTGCCAGCAGTTTCCTGGCGGGAGAAAGGTACGAGCAGTACTTC. The V gene is TRBV27, the J gene TRBJ2-7, with 7 positions matching TRBD2. This CDR3 spans 15 amino acids. Germline V gene data show CDR1 as MNHEY and CDR2 as SMNVEV (reference sequence). V was clipped by 3 bases and J by 4 bases; unmatched bases: 9.

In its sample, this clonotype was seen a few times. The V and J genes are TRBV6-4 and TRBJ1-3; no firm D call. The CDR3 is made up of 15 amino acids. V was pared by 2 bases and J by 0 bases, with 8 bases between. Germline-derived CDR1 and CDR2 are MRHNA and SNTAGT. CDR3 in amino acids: CASSDAGDSGNTIYF. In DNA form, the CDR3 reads TGTGCCAGCAGTGACGCAGGAGACTCTGGAAACACCATATATTTT.

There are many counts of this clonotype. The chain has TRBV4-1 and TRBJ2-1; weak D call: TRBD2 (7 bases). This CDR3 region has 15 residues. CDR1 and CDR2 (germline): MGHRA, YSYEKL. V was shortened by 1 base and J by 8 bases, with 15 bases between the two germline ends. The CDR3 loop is CASSQVSREGDEQFF. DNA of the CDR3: TGCGCCAGCAGCCAAGTCTCCAGGGAGGGGGATGAGCAGTTCTTC.

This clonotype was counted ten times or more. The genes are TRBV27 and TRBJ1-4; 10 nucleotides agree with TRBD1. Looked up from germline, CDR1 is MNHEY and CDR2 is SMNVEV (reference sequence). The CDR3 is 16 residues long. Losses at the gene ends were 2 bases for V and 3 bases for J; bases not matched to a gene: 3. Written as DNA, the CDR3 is TGTGCCAGCAGTTTAGACAGGGGGCAGGCTAATGAAAAACTGTTTTTT. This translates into CASSLDRGQANEKLFF.

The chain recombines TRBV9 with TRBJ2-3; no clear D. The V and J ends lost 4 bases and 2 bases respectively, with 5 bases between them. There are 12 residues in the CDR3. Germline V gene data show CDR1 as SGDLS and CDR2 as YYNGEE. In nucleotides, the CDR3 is TGTGCCAGCAGCACAAACACAGATACGCAGTATTTT. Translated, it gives CASSTNTDTQYF.

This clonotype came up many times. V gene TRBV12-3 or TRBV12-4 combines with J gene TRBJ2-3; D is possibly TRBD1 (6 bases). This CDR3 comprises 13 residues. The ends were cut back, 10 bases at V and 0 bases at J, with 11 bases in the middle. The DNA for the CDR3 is TGTGCCACCTCCCAGGGGAGCACAGATACGCAGTATTTT. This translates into CATSQGSTDTQYF.